The 5 T cell receptor beta chains listed next were all sequenced from one sample in a study of blood T cells in healthy people across ages. The authors ran a second PCR of about 6 to 11 cycles using a sample-barcoded 5' primer and a J-beta primer mix. Via MiXCR, TCRdb re-called the 5' RACE reads, giving one row per CDR3 protein. The sample holds 710,000 or so distinct CDR3 sequences, about 32% seen once. The sample consisted of blood. These receptors all come from a woman of 80 years or more in good health.

This clonotype was seen a handful of times. The chain links TRBV28 to TRBJ1-6, with D uncertain. Germline CDR1 is MDHEN and CDR2 is SYDVKM. V lost 7 bases and J lost 6, with 13 bases in between. The CDR3 covers 14 residues. The CDR3 is CASTFNEVNSPLHF. The CDR3 DNA reads as TGTGCCAGCACCTTTAACGAGGTTAATTCACCCCTCCACTTT.

This clonotype has at least ten counts. V is TRBV20-1 and J is TRBJ2-5; 10 nucleotides line up with TRBD2. The CDR3 loop spans 16 amino acids. Germline lookup yields CDR1 DFQATT and CDR2 SNEGSKA (reference sequence). After removal of 6 bases from V and 1 base from J, the junction contained 11 bases not matched to a gene. The CDR3 DNA reads as TGCAGTGCGCGCGTAACTAGCGGGGCCTTCCAAGAGACCCAGTACTTC. As protein: CSARVTSGAFQETQYF.

This clonotype was seen just once. The chain recombines TRBV20-1 with TRBJ2-5; TRBD2 might be the D (5 bases). The germline CDR1 and CDR2 sequences are DFQATT and SNEGSKA (reference sequence). The V gene lost 5 bases and the J gene lost 0 bases, with 10 bases spanning the gap. The CDR3 contains 13 residues. In nucleotides, the CDR3 is TGCAGTGCTCGTAAGGACTACCAAGAGACCCAGTACTTC. It encodes CSARKDYQETQYF.

This clonotype was detected only once. This may come from a read error, since a much larger clone is one base off. V is TRBV11-2 and J is TRBJ2-1, with D uncertain. Germline CDR1 reads SGHAT; CDR2 reads FQNNGV. Trimming left V 1 base short and J 9 bases short, with 4 bases between. This CDR3 region has 11 residues. The CDR3 bases are TGTGCCAGCAGCTTAGGGTGTGAGCAGTTCTTC. It codes for CASSLGCEQFF.

Notes on this clonotype: A much larger clonotype is one base distant, so this may be a read error. V is TRBV5-1 and J is TRBJ1-2; maybe TRBD1 (5 bases). This CDR3 has 15 amino acids. Per the germline V gene, CDR1 is SGHRS and CDR2 is YFSETQ. Here the CDR3 reads CASSLDYGGGYGNTF. CDR3 sequence (DNA): TGCGCCAGCAGCTTGGATTATGGGGGAGGCTATGGCAACACCTTC.